Listed below are T cell receptor beta chains from one sample, sequenced in a study of CD8 T cells in ankylosing spondylitis. TCRdb recomputed calls from the 5' RACE reads with MiXCR, one row per CDR3 protein. The table has approximately 42,000 distinct CDR3 sequences, approximately 10% seen once. The sequenced material came from blood, either unsorted or a sorted T cell fraction (not recorded which). The receptors shown here come from a male donor with ankylosing spondylitis or in good health (not recorded which). The CDR3 runs from the conserved cysteine through the conserved F or W. A D gene is named only where the DNA matches it firmly. Only some rows state a clone size, as once, few, many or a class for expanded clones.

. TRBJ1-6 . TRBV7-2 CASSLGRPYNSPLHF TGTGCCAGCAGCCTCGGCCGGCCCTATAATTCACCCCTCCACTTT
. TRBJ2-2 . TRBV12-5 CASGSGKGSGTGELFF TGTGCTAGTGGTTCGGGGAAGGGGTCGGGCACCGGGGAGCTGTTTTTT
. TRBJ2-5 many TRBV20-1 CSARPRPHPETQYF TGCAGTGCCCGACCTAGGCCCCACCCGGAGACCCAGTACTTC
TRBD1 TRBJ1-6 many TRBV11-2 CASSRTGNNSPLHF TGTGCCAGCAGCCGGACAGGAAATAATTCACCCCTCCACTTT
TRBD2 TRBJ2-3 few TRBV12-3/TRBV12-4 CASSLGQTSGGTDTQYF TGTGCCAGCAGTTTAGGACAAACTAGCGGGGGCACAGATACGCAGTATTTT
TRBD2 TRBJ2-3 . TRBV7-9 CASSPPPSGGLDTQYF TGTGCCAGCAGCCCTCCCCCTAGCGGGGGGTTAGATACGCAGTATTTT
. TRBJ2-2 many TRBV5-1 CASSTQGNTGELFF TGCGCCAGCAGCACCCAGGGGAACACCGGGGAGCTGTTTTTT
TRBD1 TRBJ1-2 . TRBV12-3/TRBV12-4 CASSLAGQGAGYTF TGTGCCAGCAGTCTCGCGGGACAGGGAGCAGGCTACACCTTC
TRBD2 TRBJ2-1 many TRBV4-2 CASSQASGGPSANEQFF TGTGCCAGCAGCCAAGCCAGCGGGGGGCCCTCCGCTAATGAGCAGTTCTTC
TRBD1 TRBJ2-2 few TRBV5-5 CASSWDRGYTGELFF TGTGCCAGCAGCTGGGACAGGGGGTACACCGGGGAGCTGTTTTTT
. TRBJ1-1 many TRBV19 CASSILLSRRNTEAFF TGTGCCAGTAGTATTTTGTTGTCCAGGCGGAACACTGAAGCTTTCTTT
TRBD1 TRBJ1-2 medium-sized TRBV6-1 CASSPLGQAYGYTF TGTGCCAGCAGTCCCCTCGGACAGGCCTATGGCTACACCTTC
. TRBJ2-3 many TRBV11-2 CASSSSGTLIYNTDTQYF TGTGCCAGCAGCTCGTCCGGGACTCTTATATATAACACAGATACGCAGTATTTT
. TRBJ2-5 many TRBV2 CASKIGVGIKETQYF TGTGCCAGCAAAATTGGCGTGGGAATCAAAGAGACCCAGTACTTC
. TRBJ2-2 many TRBV13 CASSPSLAGELFF TGTGCCAGCAGCCCTAGTCTAGCCGGGGAGCTGTTTTTT
. TRBJ2-7 . TRBV28 CASSAVGGTSHEQYF TGTGCCAGCAGTGCAGTGGGCGGGACCAGTCACGAGCAGTACTTC
. TRBJ1-3 few TRBV7-2 CASSLYGRPSGNTIYF TGTGCCAGCAGCTTATACGGAAGACCCTCTGGAAACACCATATATTTT
. TRBJ2-7 many TRBV6-1 CASAQGLLYEQYF TGTGCCAGCGCGCAGGGGCTATTATACGAGCAGTACTTC
TRBD1 TRBJ2-7 many TRBV3-1 CASSRPGGSLGEQYF TGTGCCAGCAGCCGCCCAGGGGGCTCTCTGGGGGAGCAGTACTTC
TRBD2 TRBJ2-1 many TRBV12-3/TRBV12-4 CASSLPLGGGAYNEQFF TGTGCCAGCAGTCTCCCGTTGGGCGGGGGGGCCTACAATGAGCAGTTCTTC
. TRBJ1-5 few TRBV3-1 CASRASGGRAEGPQHF TGTGCCAGCAGAGCCAGCGGGGGGCGCGCGGAGGGGCCCCAGCATTTT
. TRBJ2-5 medium-sized TRBV12-3/TRBV12-4 CASRQDGETQYF TGTGCCAGCAGACAGGATGGAGAGACCCAGTACTTC
. TRBJ1-2 . TRBV7-9 CASSLSGSGYTF TGTGCCAGCAGCTTATCAGGGAGTGGCTACACCTTC
. TRBJ2-3 few TRBV7-9 CASSPGQGWPDTQYF TGTGCCAGCAGCCCTGGGCAAGGGTGGCCAGATACGCAGTATTTT
TRBD1 TRBJ1-2 many TRBV20-1 CSAPQGGQGRYNYGYTF TGCAGTGCCCCTCAGGGGGGACAGGGGCGTTACAACTATGGCTACACCTTC
. TRBJ1-2 few TRBV6-1 CASNPIALGGVGYTF TGTGCCAGCAACCCGATAGCCCTCGGAGGGGTTGGCTACACCTTC
. TRBJ2-3 many TRBV6-5 CASSYMDSSTDTQYF TGTGCCAGCAGTTACATGGACAGTAGCACAGATACGCAGTATTTT
. TRBJ1-2 few TRBV29-1 CSVDGGFYYGYTF TGCAGCGTTGATGGAGGGTTCTACTATGGCTACACCTTC
. TRBJ1-2 many TRBV29-1 CSVEQLYGYTF TGCAGCGTTGAACAGCTATATGGCTACACCTTC
. TRBJ2-7 . TRBV19 CASSTTFSYEQYF TGTGCCAGTAGTACGACATTCTCCTACGAGCAGTACTTC
. TRBJ1-1 few TRBV6-1 CASSDVTYLFF TGTGCCAGCAGTGATGTGACCTATCTCTTCTTT
TRBD1 TRBJ2-1 many TRBV5-1 CASSLQGVPPYNEQFF TGCGCCAGCAGCCTACAGGGGGTCCCCCCCTACAATGAGCAGTTCTTC
TRBD1 TRBJ1-1 many TRBV12-3/TRBV12-4 CASSSTTGGGWAFF TGTGCCAGCAGTAGTACTACAGGGGGAGGGTGGGCTTTCTTT
. TRBJ1-2 few TRBV3-1 CASSQERYGYTF TGTGCCAGCAGCCAAGAGCGATACGGCTACACCTTC
. TRBJ2-7 many TRBV20-1 CSARARRGPPYEQYF TGCAGTGCTAGAGCCCGGCGGGGGCCCCCTTACGAGCAGTACTTC
. TRBJ2-1 few TRBV7-2 CASSLARPLLVEQFF TGTGCCAGCAGCTTAGCGCGTCCATTGTTGGTTGAGCAGTTCTTC
TRBD1 TRBJ2-7 many TRBV5-1 CASSLSGQFYEQYF TGCGCCAGCAGCTTGTCGGGACAGTTCTACGAGCAGTACTTC
TRBD2 TRBJ2-3 . TRBV13 CTFSPRGGVSIGTDTQYF TGTACCTTCAGCCCCCGCGGGGGGGTAAGCATCGGCACAGATACGCAGTATTTT
. TRBJ2-3 few TRBV10-3 CATTAHGDTQYF TGTGCCACCACGGCCCACGGGGATACGCAGTATTTT
. TRBJ1-5 . TRBV5-5 CASSLVSISNQPQHF TGTGCCAGCAGCTTGGTATCCATTTCCAATCAGCCCCAGCATTTT
. TRBJ2-1 . TRBV10-3 CAISDERANSRDEQFF TGTGCCATCAGTGATGAAAGGGCCAACAGTAGGGATGAGCAGTTCTTC